Each of the 14 T cell receptor beta chains below was sequenced from the same sample in a study of memory CD4+ T cells and cytomegalovirus serostatus. Single viable CD3+CD4+CD8-CD45RO+ cells were sorted as the memory CD4+ T cells. Assay: immunoSEQ multiplex PCR; the TCRdb copy retains only in-frame clones and omits some. This sample yields under 50,000 clones, of which under 80% are seen a single time; nearly 0.95% belongs to the top ten. The sample consisted of memory CD4+ T cells from blood. The receptor source for this set is an adult in good health and CMV-seronegative.

This chain joins TRBV7-3 and TRBJ2-5; 7 positions match TRBD2. Unmatched junction bases numbered 13, after V lost 5 bases and J lost 4 bases. Germline CDR1 and CDR2: SGHTA and FQGTGA. This CDR3 comprises 16 residues. The CDR3 reads CASSPRGQTSRETQYF. CDR3 in DNA: TGTGCCAGCAGCCCCCGAGGGCAGACTAGCAGAGAGACCCAGTACTTC.

The chain uses TRBV4-3 and TRBJ2-3; 8 bases map to TRBD2. Germline V gene sequence: CDR1 LGHNA, CDR2 YSLEER. J gave up 5 bases and V 4 bases, and 14 bases lay outside the gene matches. The CDR3 has 17 residues. CDR3 sequence: CASSRRGGALGEDTQYF. The CDR3 DNA follows: TGCGCCAGCAGCCGTCGGGGGGGGGCCCTAGGAGAAGATACGCAGTATTTT.

The sample holds one count of this clone. This sequence joins TRBV28 and TRBJ1-2, with no clear D. Germline CDR1 reads MDHEN; CDR2 reads SYDVKM. The V gene lost 5 bases and the J gene lost 4 bases, with 11 bases spanning the gap. The CDR3 has 13 amino acids. The DNA for the CDR3 is TGTGCCAGCAGTGGACCCCCCCCCTATGGCTACACCTTC. It specifies CASSGPPPYGYTF.

This chain links TRBV11-2 with TRBJ1-1; the D is unclear. The CDR3 totals 13 residues. CDR1 is SGHAT and CDR2 is FQNNGV in the germline V gene. Trimming stripped 0 bases from V and 9 bases from J, with 11 bases between. Here the CDR3 DNA reads TGTGCCAGCAGCTTAGAGGGCTGGGGTAAAGCTTTCTTT. Its translation: CASSLEGWGKAFF.

The chain links TRBV6-1 to TRBJ1-3, with 7 nucleotides matching TRBD1. CDR3 size: 14 residues. V lost 6 bases and J lost 4; bases outside the gene matches: 6. Looked up from germline, CDR1 is MNHNS and CDR2 is SASEGT. The CDR3 nucleotides read TGTGCCAGCAGAGACAGGGCGGGAGGAAACACCATATATTTT. This sequence encodes CASRDRAGGNTIYF.

The chain links TRBV6-6 to TRBJ1-5; TRBD1 aligns across 9 bases. With V trimmed by 2 bases and J by 5 bases, 7 bases remained unmatched. The CDR3 covers 16 residues. Germline V CDR1 and CDR2: MNHNY, SVGAGI (reference sequence). In nucleotides, the CDR3 is TGTGCCAGCAGTTACCCATCGACAGGGGGGGATCAGCCCCAGCATTTT. Translating it yields CASSYPSTGGDQPQHF.

V is TRBV18 and J is TRBJ2-6, with 9 nucleotides matching TRBD1. Germline CDR1 is KGHSH and CDR2 is LQKENI. V trimming: 3 bases; J trimming: 1 base; junction bases outside the gene matches: 7. The CDR3 has 18 residues. CDR3 sequence: CASSPSTGGRSGANVLTF. In DNA form, the CDR3 reads TGTGCCAGCTCACCGAGCACAGGGGGCAGGTCTGGGGCCAACGTCCTGACTTTC.

V and J are TRBV6-5 and TRBJ1-5; no firm D call. Germline CDR1 and CDR2: MNHEY and SVGAGI. The CDR3 is 13 amino acids. The V gene lost 7 bases and the J gene lost 5 bases, with 12 bases spanning the gap. This CDR3 reads CASKGGLHQPQHF. The CDR3 DNA reads as TGTGCCAGCAAGGGAGGGCTTCATCAGCCCCAGCATTTT.

This chain connects TRBV5-6 to TRBJ1-3; D unresolved. The CDR3 contains 17 residues. Looked up from germline, CDR1 is SGHDT and CDR2 is YYEEEE. V was pared by 0 bases and J by 1 base, with 14 bases between. The CDR3 sequence: CASSLGWEQFSGNTIYF. CDR3 in DNA: TGTGCCAGCAGCTTGGGTTGGGAGCAATTTTCTGGAAACACCATATATTTT.

V gene TRBV6-5 combines with J gene TRBJ2-5; possibly TRBD1 for D (6 bases). The last part of the DNA fits TRBJ2-7 better; the J call may be wrong. CDR3 size: 15 residues. The germline CDR1 and CDR2 sequences are MNHEY and SVGAGI. CDR3 DNA sequence: TGTGCCAGCAGTTACTGTTGGGACACGGGTTGCGAGCAGTACTTC. Its protein product is CASSYCWDTGCEQYF.

This sequence joins TRBV5-1 and TRBJ1-2; D might be TRBD1 (6 bases). This CDR3 spans 14 amino acids. Trimming removed 0 bases at V and 8 bases at J, with 14 bases between. Germline CDR1 and CDR2: SGHRS and YFSETQ. The CDR3 coding sequence is TGCGCCAGCAGCTTGGCCAGGGGAGAAGAGGGCTACACCTTC. This gives the protein CASSLARGEEGYTF.

The V call is TRBV11-2, the J call TRBJ1-1, with a weak D call TRBD1 (6 bases). Trimming took off 5 bases at V and 4 bases at J, with 11 bases between the two ends. The germline CDR1 and CDR2 sequences are SGHAT and FQNNGV. The CDR3 has 13 amino acids. Here the CDR3 reads CASSGTRGTEAFF. CDR3 DNA: TGTGCCAGCAGCGGGACAAGGGGCACTGAAGCTTTCTTT.

This clone was found once. The chain recombines TRBV30 with TRBJ1-1; D ambiguous. Trimming cost V 0 bases and J 10 bases, with 12 bases left between them. CDR3 length: 12 residues. The germline gives CDR1 GTSNPN, CDR2 SVGIG (reference sequence). CDR3 nucleotides: TGTGCCTGGAGTGTCGGATCTTCGACAGCTTTCTTT. Translating it yields CAWSVGSSTAFF.

This clone was detected only once. Here the CDR3 DNA reads TGTGCCAGCAGCAACACAGATGACTCTGGAAACACCATATATTTT. As protein: CASSNTDDSGNTIYF. V is TRBV5-5 and J is TRBJ1-3; D gene uncertain. Deletions cut 4 bases from V and 0 bases from J, with 11 bases between. Per the germline V gene, CDR1 is SGHKS and CDR2 is YYEKEE (reference sequence). The CDR3 runs 15 residues.